This entry concerns a single T cell receptor (beta chain). The CDR3 is 12 amino acids. V was clipped by 7 bases and J by 7 bases, with 14 bases between them. Germline CDR1 is SNHLY and CDR2 is FYNNEI. The sample originates from a study of response to subunit inactivated influenza vaccine. TCRdb reprocessed the RT-PCR reads via MiXCR and lists one record per CDR3 protein. The sample contains roughly 290,000 distinct CDR3 sequences, 21% of which appear only once. The clonotype was recovered from a man between 50 and 69 years old who received an inactivated influenza vaccine. Here the sequenced sample was PBMCs from blood, taken less than 22 months after vaccination. The chain is built from TRBV2 and TRBJ2-7, with D maybe TRBD1 (6 bases). The CDR3 region has the DNA TGTGCCAGCAACAGACCAGGGGAAGAGCAGTACTTC. Its protein is CASNRPGEEQYF. The full variable domain, in which reference TRBV2 and TRBJ2-7 provide the parts outside the CDR3, is EPEVTQTPSHQVTQMGQEVILRCVPISNHLYFYWYRQILGQKVEFLVSFYNNEISEKSEIFDDQFSVERPDGSNFTLKIRSTKLEDSAMYFCASNRPGEEQYFGPGTRLTVT.